These 8 T cell receptor beta chains share one sample of origin, sequenced in a study of cytomegalovirus exposure and HLA in healthy donors. The PCR contained 60 Vbeta and 13 Jbeta primers. The data were produced by immunoSEQ multiplex PCR, yet TCRdb's version contains in-frame clones alone and is incomplete. Of some 130,000 clones listed, roughly 85% are singletons. The sequenced material came from PBMCs. These receptors came from a man aged 35 to 55 in good health and CMV-seropositive.

This rearrangement joins TRBV11-2 to TRBJ1-4; no reliable D call. Germline V lookup: CDR1 SGHAT, CDR2 FQNNGV. The CDR3 contains 17 residues. The V end was cut by 2 bases, the J end by 0 bases, with 13 bases between. The CDR3 loop is CASSLFWTAATNEKLFF. Written as DNA, the CDR3 is TGTGCCAGCAGCTTATTCTGGACTGCGGCAACTAATGAAAAACTGTTTTTT.

V gene TRBV7-9 combines with J gene TRBJ2-1; 11 positions agree with TRBD2. From germline, CDR1 is SEHNR and CDR2 FQNEAQ (reference sequence). The CDR3 is 15 residues long. Unmatched junction bases numbered 9, after V lost 4 bases and J lost 10 bases. The chain's CDR3 is CASSYLAGGAGEQFF. DNA of the CDR3: TGTGCCAGCAGCTATCTAGCGGGAGGCGCGGGGGAGCAGTTCTTC.

This clone was counted a few times. The chain recombines TRBV5-4 with TRBJ2-2, with D possibly matching TRBD2 (5 bases). Trimming took 2 bases from V and 5 from J, leaving 13 bases between them. Germline loops: CDR1 SGHNT, CDR2 YYREEE (reference sequence). The CDR3 extends over 15 amino acids. CDR3 nucleotide sequence: TGTGCCAGCAGCTTTTCCCGGGGTCGGACCGGGGAGCTGTTTTTT. This sequence encodes CASSFSRGRTGELFF.

This chain joins TRBV7-2 and TRBJ2-2; D may be TRBD2 (5 bases). The CDR3 sequence is 13 residues long. Germline lookup yields CDR1 SGHTA and CDR2 FQGNSA. V was shortened by 0 bases and J by 7 bases, with 6 bases between the two germline ends. CDR3 sequence reads: CASSLAAGGELFF. The CDR3 nucleotides are TGTGCCAGCAGCTTAGCGGCGGGCGGGGAGCTGTTTTTT.

The chain combines TRBV27 with TRBJ2-7; D might be TRBD2 (6 bases). V was trimmed by 2 bases and J by 3 bases, leaving 11 bases between them. Germline values: CDR1 MNHEY, CDR2 SMNVEV (reference sequence). The CDR3 runs 14 residues. CDR3 protein: CASSLIAGIYEQYF. The CDR3 coding sequence is TGTGCCAGCAGTTTAATTGCGGGAATCTACGAGCAGTACTTC.

The chain is built from TRBV7-8 and TRBJ2-2, with TRBD2 matching over 8 bases. Germline V gene sequence: CDR1 SGHVS, CDR2 FQNEAQ. Losses at the gene ends were 8 bases for V and 10 bases for J; bases not matched to a gene: 12. CDR3 length equals 14 residues. CDR3 sequence: CASRVERESVELFF. The CDR3 bases are TGTGCCAGCCGGGTTGAGCGGGAGTCAGTGGAGCTGTTTTTT.

The chain employs TRBV5-4 and TRBJ2-1, with 11 bases fitting TRBD2. Looked up from germline, CDR1 is SGHNT and CDR2 is YYREEE (reference sequence). The CDR3 covers 16 residues. The V segment lost 0 bases and the J segment 7 bases; nucleotides outside the gene matches: 6. The CDR3: CASSLVPSGRRNEQFF. The CDR3 DNA follows: TGTGCCAGCAGCTTGGTCCCTAGCGGGAGGAGGAATGAGCAGTTCTTC.

The chain has TRBV5-1 and TRBJ2-1, with D perhaps TRBD2 (6 bases). In germline, CDR1 is SGHRS, CDR2 YFSETQ. CDR3 length equals 16 residues. V lost 0 bases, J lost 1 base, and 11 bases lay in between. The CDR3 DNA reads TGCGCCAGCAGCTTGGTGGGGGGATTGTCCTACAATGAGCAGTTCTTC. Encoded protein: CASSLVGGLSYNEQFF.